These 7 T cell receptor beta chains were sequenced from one sample in a study of T cells in Graves' hyperthyroidism and ophthalmopathy. Template material for amplifying TCR beta CDR3 regions consisted of RNA transcripts. TCR CDR3 regions were first amplified by RT-PCR with HTBI primers. TCRdb reanalysed the multiplex PCR reads using MiXCR and keeps one entry per CDR3 protein. The top ten clones hold around 3.4% of a sample with 380,000 or so distinct CDR3 sequences, under 20% of them seen once. Specimen: blood. Source of these receptors: a woman aged 18-29 years with Graves' hyperthyroidism.

This clonotype was recorded many times. This CDR3 is CASSVYDWTRATEAFF. The CDR3 bases are TGCGCCAGCAGCGTGTACGATTGGACAAGGGCCACTGAAGCTTTCTTT. The chain carries TRBV5-1 and TRBJ1-1, with D possibly matching TRBD1 (5 bases). CDR3 size: 16 residues. Germline CDR1 reads SGHRS; CDR2 reads YFSETQ. Trimming shortened V by 4 bases and J by 4 bases, and 20 bases separated the two germline ends.

This clonotype was seen repeatedly, ten times or more. The chain combines TRBV28 with TRBJ2-7, with a tentative D call TRBD1 (6 bases). CDR1 MDHEN and CDR2 SYDVKM come from the germline V gene. The CDR3 is made up of 16 amino acids. V was trimmed by 1 base and J by 3 bases, leaving 16 bases between them. For the CDR3, the DNA is TGTGCCAGCAGTTTATCGAACCCCGGGACACACTACGAGCAGTACTTC. Translating it yields CASSLSNPGTHYEQYF.

In regard to this clonotype: A read error is possible here, since a much larger clone lies one base away. This rearrangement joins TRBV20-1 to TRBJ1-1, with D perhaps matching TRBD1 (6 bases). This CDR3 comprises 14 residues. The germline gives CDR1 DFQATT, CDR2 SNEGSKA (reference sequence). The CDR3 loop reads CGAEDRRSRMEAFF. CDR3 nucleotides: TGCGGTGCTGAAGACAGGAGATCGAGGATGGAAGCTTTCTTT.

V and J are TRBV4-2 and TRBJ1-5; 7 bases map to TRBD1. V lost 1 base, J lost 7 bases, and 7 bases stayed unmatched. Germline-derived CDR1 and CDR2 are LGHNA and YNFKEQ. CDR3 length equals 15 residues. CDR3 region: CASSQVRGYRQPQHF. For the CDR3, the DNA is TGTGCCAGCAGCCAAGTCAGGGGGTACCGGCAGCCCCAGCATTTT.

This clonotype was detected many times. This chain connects TRBV20-1 to TRBJ1-5; D is undetermined. Trimming took off 1 base at V and 5 bases at J, with 6 bases between the two ends. This CDR3 is built from 12 residues. Germline CDR1 and CDR2: DFQATT and SNEGSKA (reference sequence). CDR3 sequence: CSARGRYQPQHF. CDR3 sequence (DNA): TGCAGTGCTAGAGGGAGATATCAGCCCCAGCATTTT.

This clonotype was recorded many times. V usage is TRBV15 and J usage is TRBJ1-2, with 7 bases aligning to TRBD1. The V segment lost 2 bases and the J segment 4 bases; nucleotides outside the gene matches: 13. Per the germline V gene, CDR1 is LNHNV and CDR2 is YYDKDF (reference sequence). CDR3 length: 17 residues. The CDR3 coding sequence is TGTGCCACCAGCAGAAGAGGGGCAGGGGGTGGTGGCTATGGCTACACCTTC. It specifies CATSRRGAGGGGYGYTF.

This clonotype appeared many times. The rearrangement links TRBV11-2 to TRBJ2-2; 7 bases agree with TRBD1. The V segment lost 3 bases and the J segment 5 bases; nucleotides outside the gene matches: 6. Germline assignment: CDR1 SGHAT and CDR2 FQNNGV. The length of the CDR3 is 15 residues. The CDR3 DNA reads as TGTGCCAGCAGCTTGGGACAGAGACTTACCGGGGAGCTGTTTTTT. Amino acid sequence: CASSLGQRLTGELFF.